Shown below are 32 T cell receptor beta chains from a single sample sequenced in a study of regulatory T cells in long-lasting Graves disease. Time point defined: newly diagnosed GD, antithyroid drugs for less than 3 months. The TCR library was made from RNA extracted from PBMCs. Arm-PCR of CDR3 regions and iRepertoire HTBI primers were the basis on which TCR beta libraries were built. TCRdb reprocessed the multiplex PCR reads via MiXCR and lists one record per CDR3 protein. The top ten hold around 25% of the sample, which has roughly 560,000 distinct CDR3 sequences, roughly 15% seen once. These data were also reused for a study on T cells in Graves' hyperthyroidism and ophthalmopathy.

The sequencing here drew on peripheral blood mononuclear cells (PBMCs), taken at new diagnosis, from a patient treated with antithyroid drugs. The receptor set was obtained from a woman aged 40 to 65 with Graves disease.

This clonotype has at least ten counts. The chain links TRBV20-1 to TRBJ2-7; D might be TRBD2 (7 bases). The CDR3 is made up of 15 amino acids. Germline V gene lookup returns CDR1 DFQATT and CDR2 SNEGSKA (reference sequence). Between the trimmed V and J ends, which lost 4 bases and 0 bases, there was a span of 16 bases. CDR3 bases: TGCAGTGCTATCGATCCGGGGGGCAGCTCCTACGAGCAGTACTTC. Protein sequence: CSAIDPGGSSYEQYF.

This clonotype was seen a few times. The V gene is TRBV20-1, the J gene TRBJ1-2; 7 bases fit TRBD1. J lost 8 bases, V lost 0 bases, and 9 bases had no gene match. From germline, CDR1 is DFQATT and CDR2 SNEGSKA (reference sequence). This CDR3 comprises 14 residues. The CDR3 DNA reads as TGCAGTGCTAGAGATACGACAGGGCCGGAGGGCTACACCTTC. Protein sequence: CSARDTTGPEGYTF.

This clonotype has at least ten counts. This chain connects TRBV10-3 to TRBJ2-7; possible D gene TRBD2, 6 bases. Trimming removed 4 bases at V and 3 bases at J, with 13 bases between. Germline loops: CDR1 ENHRY, CDR2 SYGVKD. CDR3 length equals 14 residues. The CDR3 DNA is TGTGCCATCAGTGCCGGGACTGACCTCTACGAGCAGTACTTC. Translating it yields CAISAGTDLYEQYF.

This clonotype was seen a few times. V and J are TRBV7-3 and TRBJ2-1; D could derive from TRBD1 or TRBD2 (6 bases each). Per germline, CDR1 SGHTA and CDR2 FQGTGA. Trimming removed 2 bases from V and 7 bases from J, with 21 bases in between. The CDR3 covers 17 residues. The CDR3 region is CASSLEAMTGGGNEQFF. The CDR3 coding sequence is TGTGCCAGCAGCTTAGAAGCGATGACAGGAGGGGGGAATGAGCAGTTCTTC.

This clonotype was detected many times. The chain links TRBV5-1 to TRBJ1-1; D may be TRBD1 (5 bases). The V end was cut by 7 bases, the J end by 0 bases, with 16 bases between. Germline-derived CDR1 and CDR2 are SGHRS and YFSETQ. This CDR3 contains 15 residues. This CDR3 reads CASFTGEGLNTEAFF. CDR3 coding DNA: TGCGCCAGCTTCACAGGCGAGGGGTTGAACACTGAAGCTTTCTTT.

Comments on this clonotype: Just one base apart from a much larger clone, this may be a read error. This chain joins TRBV11-1 and TRBJ2-1; D not certain. The J call may not be correct, given that the DNA end is closer to TRBJ2-5. There are 13 residues in the CDR3. In germline, CDR1 is SGHAT, CDR2 FQDESV (reference sequence). CDR3 protein: CASSLEQPQAQYF. DNA for the CDR3: TGTGCCAGCAGCTTGGAACAGCCCCAGGCCCAGTACTTC.

This clonotype was counted many times. The chain uses TRBV12-3 or TRBV12-4 and TRBJ1-5, with D possibly TRBD1 on 6 matching bases. Trimming took 4 bases from V and 4 from J, leaving 11 bases between them. This CDR3 comprises 14 residues. CDR3 region: CASSYGGQNQPQHF. The CDR3 DNA is TGTGCCAGCAGTTATGGGGGGCAAAATCAGCCCCAGCATTTT.

The V gene is TRBV20-1, the J gene TRBJ2-2; D gene ambiguous. Trimming cost V 0 bases and J 1 base, with 6 bases left between them. Germline V lookup: CDR1 DFQATT, CDR2 SNEGSKA (reference sequence). This CDR3 contains 14 residues. Here the CDR3 DNA reads TGCAGTGCTAGAGATGGACGGAACACCGGGGAGCTGTTTTTT. Translation gives CSARDGRNTGELFF.

The V and J genes are TRBV20-1 and TRBJ1-2; TRBD1 is a possible D gene (5 bases). Deletions cut 3 bases from V and 4 bases from J, with 9 bases between. Germline V gene data show CDR1 as DFQATT and CDR2 as SNEGSKA (reference sequence). This CDR3 has 12 amino acids. The CDR3 reads CSASEGSYGYTF. The CDR3 region has the DNA TGCAGTGCTAGTGAGGGGTCCTATGGCTACACCTTC.

The rearrangement links TRBV9 to TRBJ2-5; perhaps TRBD2 as D (7 bases). V gave up 3 bases and J gave up 2 bases, with 20 bases separating them. Germline V gene lookup returns CDR1 SGDLS and CDR2 YYNGEE. This CDR3 has 17 amino acids. The CDR3 nucleotides read TGTGCCAGCAGCGGGGGGGGAGTGGACAGCCCACAAGAGACCCAGTACTTC. This encodes CASSGGGVDSPQETQYF.

This clonotype came up many times. The V call is TRBV12-3 or TRBV12-4, the J call TRBJ1-3, with D unresolved. This CDR3 is built from 14 residues. The germline V and J ends were trimmed by 6 bases and 0 bases, with 9 bases remaining between them. CDR3: CASRDGYSGNTIYF. In DNA form, the CDR3 reads TGTGCCAGCAGGGACGGATACTCTGGAAACACCATATATTTT.

This clonotype showed up many times. CDR3 DNA: TGTGCCACCCAAGCAGGGGTGAGCAATGAGCAGTTCTTC. Translating it yields CATQAGVSNEQFF. The chain joins TRBV7-9 to TRBJ2-1; perhaps TRBD1 as D (6 bases). Germline values: CDR1 SEHNR, CDR2 FQNEAQ (reference sequence). Trimming left V 10 bases short and J 6 bases short, with 16 bases between. The CDR3 length is 13 residues.

The chain combines TRBV20-1 with TRBJ2-5, with 7 nucleotides matching TRBD2. V trimming: 2 bases; J trimming: 2 bases; junction bases outside the gene matches: 8. CDR1 is DFQATT and CDR2 is SNEGSKA in the germline V gene (reference sequence). CDR3 length equals 15 residues. The CDR3 region is CSARIPTSAQETQYF. The CDR3 nucleotides are TGCAGTGCTAGAATTCCAACTAGCGCACAAGAGACCCAGTACTTC.

In its sample, this clonotype was seen many times. The chain employs TRBV2 and TRBJ2-7; possible D gene TRBD2, 6 bases. Germline lookup yields CDR1 SNHLY and CDR2 FYNNEI. CDR3 size: 12 residues. Between the trimmed V and J ends, which lost 7 bases and 2 bases, there was a span of 9 bases. The CDR3 sequence is CASNRETYEQYF. The CDR3 coding sequence is TGTGCCAGCAACCGGGAGACCTACGAGCAGTACTTC.

The V gene is TRBV9, the J gene TRBJ2-3; D ambiguous. This CDR3 region has 16 residues. Deletions cut 1 base from V and 1 base from J, with 13 bases between. In germline, CDR1 is SGDLS, CDR2 YYNGEE. The CDR3 bases are TGTGCCAGCAGCGTAAATGAGCATACCGGCACAGATACGCAGTATTTT. This translates into CASSVNEHTGTDTQYF.

The table lists this clonotype with many counts. The V and J genes are TRBV20-1 and TRBJ1-1, with D maybe TRBD1 (6 bases). This CDR3 spans 14 amino acids. Per germline, CDR1 DFQATT and CDR2 SNEGSKA (reference sequence). The V end was cut by 6 bases, the J end by 7 bases, with 21 bases between. Here the CDR3 DNA reads TGCAGTGCGTTCGTAACAGGGCCATCACTTGAAGCTTTCTTT. Translated: CSAFVTGPSLEAFF.

The genes are TRBV7-6 and TRBJ2-5; 7 bases are a match to TRBD2. V gave up 2 bases and J gave up 1 base; unmatched junction bases: 4. Germline V gene data show CDR1 as SGHVS and CDR2 as FNYEAQ. CDR3 length: 15 residues. CDR3 region: CASSLMGTIQETQYF. The CDR3 DNA is TGTGCCAGCAGCTTAATGGGGACTATCCAAGAGACCCAGTACTTC. Combining the CDR3 with reference TRBV7-6 and TRBJ2-5 gives the whole variable domain GAGVSQSPRYKVTKRGQDVALRCDPISGHVSLYWYRQALGQGPEFLTYFNYEAQQDKSGLPNDRFSAERPEGSISTLTIQRTEQRDSAMYRCASSLMGTIQETQYFGPGTRLLVL.

This clonotype was seen ten or more times. V gene TRBV20-1 combines with J gene TRBJ1-5, with TRBD1 as a possible D gene (5 bases). The germline gives CDR1 DFQATT, CDR2 SNEGSKA (reference sequence). The ends were cut back, 5 bases at V and 0 bases at J, with 11 bases in the middle. The CDR3 loop spans 14 amino acids. CDR3 nucleotide sequence: TGCAGTGCTTCACGGCAGGGTAGCAATCAGCCCCAGCATTTT. Its translation is CSASRQGSNQPQHF.

Remarks on this clonotype: A much larger clone is a single base away; this may be a read error. The chain has TRBV12-3 or TRBV12-4 and TRBJ1-1, with unresolved D. This CDR3 spans 13 amino acids. The V gene lost 7 bases and the J gene lost 8 bases, with 17 bases spanning the gap. This CDR3 is CASIPAGHGEAFF. The DNA of the CDR3 is TGTGCCAGCATCCCAGCTGGTCACGGCGAAGCTTTCTTT.

This clonotype was counted ten times or more. The chain recombines TRBV12-3 or TRBV12-4 with TRBJ1-2, with D perhaps matching TRBD1 (6 bases). Trimming left V 5 bases short and J 6 bases short, with 16 bases between. This CDR3 comprises 14 residues. DNA for the CDR3: TGTGCCAGCAGTCCACAGGGAATCCACCATGGCTACACCTTC. Protein sequence: CASSPQGIHHGYTF.

In nucleotides, the CDR3 is TGTGCCAGCAGCTTAGAACCGACAGCCATCTCCTACAATGAGCAGTTCTTC. This codes for CASSLEPTAISYNEQFF. The V and J genes are TRBV7-2 and TRBJ2-1; perhaps TRBD1 as D (5 bases). Germline V gene data show CDR1 as SGHTA and CDR2 as FQGNSA. The ends were cut back, 1 base at V and 0 bases at J, with 13 bases in the middle. This CDR3 contains 17 residues.

This clonotype has more than one count but fewer than ten. This chain links TRBV6-5 with TRBJ2-6; 10 nucleotides agree with TRBD2. The CDR3 is made up of 21 amino acids. Trimming at V came to 1 base and at J to 0 bases, leaving 12 bases not matched to a gene. CDR1 MNHEY and CDR2 SVGAGI come from the germline V gene. The DNA of the CDR3 is TGTGCCAGCAGTTACTTAATCACCGGGACTAGCGTCAGCTCTGGGGCCAACGTCCTGACTTTC. Protein sequence: CASSYLITGTSVSSGANVLTF.

This chain uses TRBV10-3 with TRBJ1-1; D unresolved. The CDR3 runs to 11 residues. The V end was cut by 7 bases, the J end by 5 bases, with 8 bases between. Germline CDR1 is ENHRY and CDR2 is SYGVKD. DNA for the CDR3: TGTGCCATCAAATTTGCGACTGAAGCTTTCTTT. Residues: CAIKFATEAFF.

The chain carries TRBV6-1 and TRBJ2-1, with no clear D. Between the trimmed V and J ends, which lost 6 bases and 0 bases, there was a span of 15 bases. The CDR3 loop spans 16 amino acids. Germline CDR1 is MNHNS and CDR2 is SASEGT. CDR3 DNA: TGTGCCAGCAGGTTGTCAAGACGGAGCTCCTACAATGAGCAGTTCTTC. The encoded protein is CASRLSRRSSYNEQFF.

Ten or more counts support this clonotype. The V gene is TRBV5-1, the J gene TRBJ1-1, with unresolved D. V was clipped by 0 bases and J by 0 bases, with 6 bases between them. This CDR3 is built from 14 residues. Germline V gene sequence: CDR1 SGHRS, CDR2 YFSETQ. The CDR3 nucleotides read TGCGCCAGCAGCTTGGGTGAATTGAACACTGAAGCTTTCTTT. Protein product: CASSLGELNTEAFF.

The sample holds many counts of this clonotype. V is TRBV18 and J is TRBJ2-7, with D perhaps TRBD1 (6 bases). V shed 3 bases and J shed 1 base, with 13 bases lying between them. CDR3 length: 15 amino acids. Germline V gene data show CDR1 as KGHSH and CDR2 as LQKENI. CDR3 protein: CASSPQGLKSYEQYF. The DNA of the CDR3 is TGTGCCAGCTCACCTCAGGGGTTGAAGTCCTACGAGCAGTACTTC.

The rearrangement links TRBV20-1 to TRBJ2-7; D may be TRBD2 (5 bases). The germline V gene has CDR1 DFQATT and CDR2 SNEGSKA (reference sequence). The CDR3 loop spans 14 amino acids. V lost 2 bases and J lost 6, with 17 bases in between. The CDR3 reads CSARKPSQLGEQYF. DNA for the CDR3: TGCAGTGCTAGAAAGCCCAGCCAACTAGGCGAGCAGTACTTC.

This clonotype has ten or more counts. This chain links TRBV7-3 with TRBJ2-1, with D perhaps matching TRBD2 (6 bases). Germline lookup yields CDR1 SGHTA and CDR2 FQGTGA. The CDR3 contains 13 residues. The ends were cut back, 6 bases at V and 8 bases at J, with 14 bases in the middle. The CDR3 protein is CASRTGGGDEQFF. CDR3 sequence (DNA): TGTGCCAGCAGGACCGGGGGTGGGGATGAGCAGTTCTTC.

This clonotype appeared many times. This rearrangement joins TRBV28 to TRBJ1-1; 7 bases map to TRBD1. This CDR3 is 12 amino acids long. CDR1 MDHEN and CDR2 SYDVKM come from the germline V gene. V lost 10 bases to trimming and J lost 4 bases; unmatched junction nucleotides: 6. CDR3 bases: TGTGCCACCGACAGGGTTTCCACTGAAGCTTTCTTT. This codes for CATDRVSTEAFF. Complete variable domain (other parts from reference TRBV28 and TRBJ1-1): DVKVTQSSRYLVKRTGEKVFLECVQDMDHENMFWYRQDPGLGLRLIYFSYDVKMKEKGDIPEGYSVSREKKERFSLILESASTNQTSMYLCATDRVSTEAFFGQGTRLTVV.

This clonotype appeared many times. V usage is TRBV3-1 and J usage is TRBJ2-3; 8 bases align to TRBD2. V trimming: 3 bases; J trimming: 1 base; junction bases outside the gene matches: 9. Germline CDR1 is LGHDT and CDR2 is YNNKEL (reference sequence). The CDR3 length is 17 residues. CDR3 DNA: TGTGCCAGCAGCCAGGCTACCGGGGGACTAGGCACAGATACGCAGTATTTT. It encodes CASSQATGGLGTDTQYF.

This clonotype was seen ten or more times. The chain links TRBV12-3 or TRBV12-4 to TRBJ1-1, with 7 bases matching TRBD1. This CDR3 region has 14 residues. The V gene end was trimmed by 6 bases and the J gene end by 5 bases; junction bases not matched to a gene: 9. The CDR3 coding sequence is TGTGCCAGCAGGCCAGACAGGGTGAGAACTGAAGCTTTCTTT. Protein sequence: CASRPDRVRTEAFF.

This clonotype was counted ten times or more. The CDR3 nucleotides are TGTGCCAGCACCTGGACAGGGGAAGGAGGCTACACCTTC. Translating gives CASTWTGEGGYTF. The V gene is TRBV2, the J gene TRBJ1-2, with 9 bases lining up with TRBD1. Looked up from germline, CDR1 is SNHLY and CDR2 is FYNNEI. Losses at the gene ends were 7 bases for V and 8 bases for J; bases not matched to a gene: 8. The CDR3 consists of 13 residues.